This TCR beta chain was identified during a study of cytomegalovirus exposure and HLA in healthy donors. Study observations and caveats: The study dropped some indistinguishable V segments, TRBV6-2 and TRBV6-3 among them.

A multiplex PCR was run with 60 Vbeta primers and 13 Jbeta primers. Sequencing was performed with immunoSEQ multiplex PCR; in TCRdb, only in-frame clones are kept and a portion is missing. Of about 140,000 clones in the sample, around 90% were seen once. V lost 8 bases and J lost 0, with 12 bases in between. The germline CDR1 and CDR2 sequences are SNHLY and FYNNEI. CDR3 length equals 14 residues. Concerning this clone itself: Its antigen is not identified.

The TCR was taken from a woman in her thirties or forties in good health and CMV-seronegative. The sequenced material came from PBMCs. The chain joins TRBV2 to TRBJ2-3; tentative D call: TRBD2 (5 bases). As DNA, the CDR3 is TGTGCCAGCCTGAGCGGCCTGAGCACAGATACGCAGTATTTT. It codes for CASLSGLSTDTQYF. The complete variable domain, with remaining parts taken from reference TRBV2 and TRBJ2-3, reads EPEVTQTPSHQVTQMGQEVILRCVPISNHLYFYWYRQILGQKVEFLVSFYNNEISEKSEIFDDQFSVERPDGSNFTLKIRSTKLEDSAMYFCASLSGLSTDTQYFGPGTRLTVL.